A selection of T cell receptor beta chains follows, all from one sample in a study of early T cells in non-severe SARS-CoV-2 infection. TCRdb recomputed calls from the 5' RACE reads with MiXCR, one row per CDR3 protein. This sample has some 75,000 distinct CDR3 sequences; roughly 13% occur once, and the top ten carry over 1.2%. Material: whole blood. The receptor source for this set is an adult who was a healthcare worker with PCR-confirmed SARS-CoV-2 infection or an uninfected control (not recorded which). The CDR3 runs from the conserved cysteine through the conserved F or W. Fields, in order: J gene, V gene, clone size, D gene, CDR3 protein, CDR3 DNA. D genes are given only for firm matches. Not every row has a clone size; where given, it reads once, few, many or a size class.

TRBJ1-2	TRBV11-2	many	TRBD1	CASSLAGQGATNYGYTF	TGTGCCAGCAGCTTAGCCGGACAGGGGGCTACTAACTATGGCTACACCTTC
TRBJ2-3	TRBV6-2/TRBV6-3	-	TRBD2	CASGTGQTGLTSGGLRGDTQYF	TGTGCCAGCGGGACTGGCCAAACAGGACTAACTAGCGGGGGGCTACGTGGAGATACGCAGTATTTT
TRBJ1-1	TRBV29-1	-	-	CSVDATGRTEAFF	TGCAGCGTTGATGCCACAGGGCGCACTGAAGCTTTCTTT
TRBJ2-5	TRBV7-6	-	TRBD2	CASSATSGGIQETQYF	TGTGCCAGCAGCGCGACTAGCGGGGGCATCCAAGAGACCCAGTACTTC
TRBJ1-1	TRBV5-6	many	-	CASSLGAGHANTEAFF	TGTGCCAGCAGCCTTGGGGCGGGGCACGCGAACACTGAAGCTTTCTTT
TRBJ2-5	TRBV5-6	many	-	CASSLPSRQETQYF	TGTGCCAGCAGCTTGCCCTCGAGGCAAGAGACCCAGTACTTC
TRBJ2-1	TRBV20-1	few	-	CSATGPLGNEQFF	TGCAGTGCTACCGGGCCCCTGGGCAATGAGCAGTTCTTC
TRBJ2-5	TRBV7-9	few	-	CASSPPGQLNQYF	TGTGCCAGCAGCCCTCCCGGACAGTTGAACCAGTACTTC
TRBJ2-4	TRBV12-3/TRBV12-4	many	TRBD2	CASSSLAGGPAIQYF	TGTGCCAGCAGTTCCTTAGCGGGGGGGCCCGCCATTCAGTACTTC
TRBJ1-3	TRBV11-2	many	-	CASSSALGVVSNGNTIYF	TGTGCCAGCAGCTCAGCCTTAGGTGTAGTATCGAACGGAAACACCATATATTTT
TRBJ2-1	TRBV12-3/TRBV12-4	-	TRBD1	CASSPGGQGSNEQFF	TGTGCCAGCAGCCCGGGGGGACAGGGCTCGAATGAGCAGTTCTTC
TRBJ1-1	TRBV11-2	many	-	CASSSVADTEAFF	TGTGCCAGCAGCTCAGTCGCGGACACTGAAGCTTTCTTT
TRBJ1-1	TRBV18	-	-	CASSKTVNTEAFF	TGTGCCAGCTCAAAGACGGTGAACACTGAAGCTTTCTTT
TRBJ1-2	TRBV12-5	many	-	CASGPGQTNYGYTF	TGTGCTAGTGGTCCCGGACAGACTAACTATGGCTACACCTTC
TRBJ2-1	TRBV6-2/TRBV6-3	-	TRBD1	CASSFSPGQGAREQFF	TGTGCCAGCAGTTTCTCGCCGGGACAGGGGGCTCGTGAGCAGTTCTTC
TRBJ2-6	TRBV29-1	few	-	CSAQDPSGANVLTF	TGCAGCGCCCAGGATCCCTCTGGGGCCAACGTCCTGACTTTC
TRBJ1-2	TRBV28	few	-	CASFSYGYTF	TGTGCCAGCTTCAGCTATGGCTACACCTTC
TRBJ1-1	TRBV29-1	once	-	CSATGPRGTEAFF	TGCAGCGCCACTGGACCCCGGGGCACTGAAGCTTTCTTT
TRBJ2-2	TRBV7-6	few	-	CASSLVRGGELFF	TGTGCCAGCAGCTTAGTCAGGGGCGGGGAGCTGTTTTTT
TRBJ2-7	TRBV20-1	-	TRBD2	CSAGLAGAEQYF	TGCAGTGCGGGACTAGCGGGGGCCGAGCAGTACTTC
TRBJ1-2	TRBV12-3/TRBV12-4	-	-	CASSLKRGTGGYTF	TGTGCCAGCAGTTTGAAACGAGGGACGGGAGGCTACACCTTC
TRBJ1-5	TRBV7-2	-	-	CASSNSNQPQHF	TGTGCCAGCAGTAATAGCAATCAGCCCCAGCATTTT
TRBJ2-3	TRBV7-3	many	TRBD2	CASSLAPAGGTDTQYF	TGTGCCAGCAGCTTAGCCCCCGCGGGGGGCACAGATACGCAGTATTTT
TRBJ2-2	TRBV12-5	-	-	CASGSTRENTGELFF	TGTGCTAGTGGTTCCACCAGGGAGAACACCGGGGAGCTGTTTTTT
TRBJ2-1	TRBV11-1	-	-	CASSERGAGSYNEQFF	TGTGCCAGCAGCGAACGCGGAGCGGGTTCCTACAATGAGCAGTTCTTC
TRBJ2-6	TRBV30	many	-	CAWSTRLALGANVLTF	TGTGCCTGGAGTACCCGCCTGGCCCTTGGGGCCAACGTCCTGACTTTC
TRBJ2-3	TRBV2	-	-	CASSSVSDTQYF	TGTGCCAGCAGTTCCGTGTCAGATACGCAGTATTTT
TRBJ2-7	TRBV20-1	few	-	CSARGPGSGEQYF	TGCAGTGCTAGAGGGCCAGGGTCCGGCGAGCAGTACTTC
TRBJ2-1	TRBV6-1	-	-	CASRKELDGIWDEQFF	TGTGCCAGCAGGAAGGAATTGGATGGGATTTGGGATGAGCAGTTCTTC
TRBJ1-2	TRBV6-6	few	TRBD1	CASSYGKLTGGGYGYTF	TGTGCCAGCAGTTACGGAAAATTGACAGGGGGCGGGTATGGCTACACCTTC
TRBJ1-1	TRBV10-1	-	-	CASSDPSTEAFF	TGCGCCAGCAGTGACCCCTCCACTGAAGCTTTCTTT
TRBJ1-1	TRBV20-1	-	TRBD1	CSALTGGGTEAFF	TGCAGTGCTCTCACAGGGGGGGGGACTGAAGCTTTCTTT
TRBJ1-2	TRBV10-3	-	TRBD1	CAIRPEITGAARYTF	TGTGCCATCAGGCCCGAAATAACAGGGGCCGCCAGATACACCTTC
TRBJ2-5	TRBV15	-	-	CATSIDRSETQYF	TGTGCCACCAGCATCGACAGAAGCGAGACCCAGTACTTC
TRBJ1-2	TRBV7-2	many	-	CASSPTTPPGYGYTF	TGTGCCAGCAGCCCGACGACACCACCCGGCTATGGCTACACCTTC
TRBJ1-2	TRBV28	-	-	CASTRGANYGYTF	TGTGCCAGCACACGGGGAGCTAACTATGGCTACACCTTC
TRBJ2-1	TRBV19	-	TRBD2	CASSLRGGADNEQFF	TGTGCCAGTAGTCTCCGGGGGGGCGCCGACAATGAGCAGTTCTTC
TRBJ2-7	TRBV6-5	few	TRBD2	CASGRQRGAYEQYF	TGTGCCAGCGGAAGACAGCGGGGGGCCTACGAGCAGTACTTC
TRBJ2-1	TRBV20-1	few	TRBD2	CSAPGLGTSGGASSYNEQFF	TGCAGTGCCCCCGGCTTGGGGACTAGCGGGGGGGCAAGCTCCTACAATGAGCAGTTCTTC
TRBJ2-4	TRBV15	-	TRBD1	CATGGTGGRAKNIQYF	TGTGCCACCGGTGGGACAGGGGGGAGAGCCAAAAACATTCAGTACTTC
TRBJ1-2	TRBV19	many	-	CASSLTPGTTRGYTF	TGTGCCAGTAGTTTGACCCCCGGGACCACACGGGGCTACACCTTC
TRBJ2-5	TRBV11-2	many	-	CASSLYSSIQETQYF	TGTGCCAGCAGCTTATACAGTAGCATCCAAGAGACCCAGTACTTC
TRBJ2-7	TRBV20-1	-	TRBD2	CSALNRGGLVEQYF	TGCAGTGCTTTGAACCGGGGGGGCCTGGTCGAGCAGTACTTC
TRBJ2-3	TRBV29-1	-	-	CSVEDGGPPRGDTQYF	TGCAGCGTTGAAGACGGTGGCCCACCTCGAGGAGATACGCAGTATTTT
TRBJ1-6	TRBV30	few	-	CAWSYGRSGSSYNSPLHF	TGTGCCTGGAGTTACGGTAGATCAGGGAGCTCCTATAATTCACCCCTCCACTTT
TRBJ2-5	TRBV20-1	-	-	CSARAPGRAGQETQYF	TGCAGTGCTAGAGCCCCGGGACGAGCCGGCCAAGAGACCCAGTACTTC
TRBJ1-1	TRBV6-1	many	-	CASSEAAWIMNTEAFF	TGTGCCAGCAGTGAAGCCGCTTGGATTATGAACACTGAAGCTTTCTTT
TRBJ2-7	TRBV3-1	few	TRBD2	CASSQDRLAGGPRHEQYF	TGTGCCAGCAGCCAAGATCGACTAGCGGGGGGGCCTCGTCACGAGCAGTACTTC
TRBJ1-4	TRBV19	many	TRBD1	CASSLRTGGNEKLFF	TGTGCCAGTAGTCTGCGGACAGGGGGTAATGAAAAACTGTTTTTT
TRBJ2-7	TRBV7-2	many	TRBD1	CASSLDRGGHEQYF	TGTGCCAGCAGCTTAGACAGGGGTGGCCACGAGCAGTACTTC
TRBJ1-5	TRBV20-1	-	-	CSARDRLTGSNQPQHF	TGCAGTGCTAGAGATCGCCTGACAGGTAGCAATCAGCCCCAGCATTTT
TRBJ1-3	TRBV5-6	many	TRBD1	CASSFLGQGAGNTIYF	TGTGCCAGCAGCTTCCTGGGACAGGGGGCTGGAAACACCATATATTTT
TRBJ1-6	TRBV7-6	many	-	CASSPLGQGHSPLHF	TGTGCCAGCAGCCCTCTAGGGCAGGGCCATTCACCCCTCCACTTT
TRBJ1-1	TRBV12-3/TRBV12-4	few	TRBD1	CASRLGQGGVTEAFF	TGTGCCAGCAGGCTCGGACAGGGCGGGGTCACTGAAGCTTTCTTT
TRBJ2-3	TRBV20-1	-	-	CSASTENWGTDTQYF	TGCAGTGCTAGTACCGAAAACTGGGGGACAGATACGCAGTATTTT
TRBJ2-1	TRBV2	-	TRBD2	CASRGGLGSYNEQFF	TGTGCCAGCAGGGGAGGGTTGGGATCCTACAATGAGCAGTTCTTC
TRBJ1-1	TRBV3-1	many	-	CASSHRGAGGSEAFF	TGTGCCAGCAGCCATAGAGGAGCCGGGGGGTCTGAAGCTTTCTTT
TRBJ2-6	TRBV19	-	-	CASSPGQIQSGANVLTF	TGTGCCAGTAGTCCCGGACAGATTCAATCTGGGGCCAACGTCCTGACTTTC